A single sample gave rise to the 11 T cell receptor beta chains below, sequenced in a study of human T cells and chemical hapten exposure. Described time point: patch test 1, 2 weeks after DPC sensitization. The treatment was: therapeutic diphenylcyclopropenone sensitization with weekly scalp DPC. TCRdb itself ran the RACE reads through MiXCR, one entry per CDR3 protein. The sample holds 11,000 to 15,000 distinct CDR3 sequences; around 15% are singletons and the top ten take about 6.8%. The sequenced sample was whole blood, obtained in connection with sensitization to the hapten diphenylcyclopropenone (DPC). The source is a woman aged 25 to 39 with alopecia areata. Some clones in this sample may be carry-over from other donors' samples.

This clonotype has ten or more counts. The chain recombines TRBV29-1 with TRBJ1-2; a possible D gene is TRBD1 (6 bases). Germline V gene sequence: CDR1 SQVTM, CDR2 ANQGSEA. The V end was cut by 7 bases, the J end by 4 bases, with 22 bases between. The CDR3 is 15 amino acids. The CDR3 region has the DNA TGCAGCGCCGAGGGAGGGTCGGGGGCCCCCTATGGCTACACCTTC. This sequence encodes CSAEGGSGAPYGYTF.

In its sample, this clonotype was seen many times. The V and J genes are TRBV20-1 and TRBJ1-3; 8 bases line up with TRBD1. With V trimmed by 6 bases and J by 1 base, 8 bases remained unmatched. This CDR3 contains 15 residues. Germline CDR1 and CDR2: DFQATT and SNEGSKA (reference sequence). The CDR3 is CSALRQGWSGNTIYF. DNA for the CDR3: TGCAGTGCCCTCAGACAGGGGTGGTCTGGAAACACCATATATTTT.

This clonotype is classed as medium-sized (0.01 to 0.1%). The chain is built from TRBV6-2 or TRBV6-3 and TRBJ1-1; no definite D call. There are 14 residues in the CDR3. Germline assignment: CDR1 MNHEY and CDR2 SVGEGT. V was pared by 3 bases and J by 6 bases, with 14 bases between. This chain's CDR3 is CASSYSIPGPEAFF. Here the CDR3 DNA reads TGTGCCAGCAGTTATAGCATCCCTGGGCCTGAAGCTTTCTTT.

This clonotype counts as medium-sized. The rearrangement links TRBV12-3 or TRBV12-4 to TRBJ1-5, with 8 bases aligning to TRBD1. J lost 2 bases, V lost 6 bases, and 6 bases had no gene match. CDR3 size: 15 residues. CDR3 sequence (DNA): TGTGCCAGCAGCCGAGACAGGGGAGGCAATCAGCCCCAGCATTTT. This codes for CASSRDRGGNQPQHF.

This clonotype was seen ten or more times. The chain joins TRBV29-1 to TRBJ2-3, with TRBD1 as a possible D gene (6 bases). Germline V CDR1 and CDR2: SQVTM, ANQGSEA. V lost 2 bases and J 3 bases, leaving 6 bases between the germline ends. This CDR3 has 12 amino acids. For the CDR3, the DNA is TGCAGCGTTGAACAGGGGACAGATACGCAGTATTTT. Translation: CSVEQGTDTQYF.

In this sample, this clonotype turned up many times. This chain joins TRBV5-1 and TRBJ1-5; D is unresolved. V lost 5 bases to trimming and J lost 4 bases, with 13 bases between them. Germline V gene sequence: CDR1 SGHRS, CDR2 YFSETQ. The CDR3 extends over 14 amino acids. In DNA form, the CDR3 reads TGCGCCAGCAGTCTTACTGGAGGTAATCAGCCCCAGCATTTT. As protein: CASSLTGGNQPQHF.

At least ten counts were recorded for this clonotype. The chain joins TRBV9 to TRBJ1-5; TRBD1 agrees at 9 bases. From germline, CDR1 is SGDLS and CDR2 YYNGEE. There are 15 residues in the CDR3. The junction had 4 bases not matched to a gene; V was cut back by 3 bases and J by 3 bases. Written as DNA, the CDR3 is TGTGCCAGCAGCGCCGGGACAGGGCACAATCAGCCCCAGCATTTT. It specifies CASSAGTGHNQPQHF.

The chain employs TRBV29-1 and TRBJ2-4; 7 bases are shared with TRBD1. V was clipped by 4 bases and J by 5 bases; unmatched bases: 11. The length of the CDR3 is 15 residues. Germline CDR1 and CDR2: SQVTM and ANQGSEA. In DNA, the CDR3 is TGCAGCGTTGTGGGGGCCGGGACAGAAGAAAACATTCAGTACTTC. It translates to CSVVGAGTEENIQYF.

The V and J genes are TRBV7-6 and TRBJ2-2, with D unresolved. Germline CDR1 SGHVS, CDR2 FNYEAQ. With 8 bases removed from V and 0 bases from J, the gap between germline ends came to 10 bases. This CDR3 is 14 amino acids long. As DNA, the CDR3 is TGTGCCAGCGGACCGTCCGCGAACACCGGGGAGCTGTTTTTT. It encodes CASGPSANTGELFF.

Comment on this clonotype: Possible read error: a much larger clone is one base away. The chain links TRBV19 to TRBJ2-5; TRBD1 is a possible D gene (6 bases). In germline, CDR1 is LNHDA, CDR2 SQIVND (reference sequence). V was pared by 3 bases and J by 5 bases, with 16 bases between. The CDR3 runs to 15 residues. The DNA of the CDR3 is TGTGCCAGTAGTATGGGACACAGTTTCCACGAGACCCAGTACTTC. Its protein product is CASSMGHSFHETQYF.

This clonotype was counted at least ten times. V gene TRBV19 combines with J gene TRBJ1-5; D possibly corresponds to TRBD1 (5 bases). The CDR3 length is 15 residues. Germline-derived CDR1 and CDR2 are LNHDA and SQIVND (reference sequence). The ends were cut back, 5 bases at V and 0 bases at J, with 11 bases in the middle. This chain's CDR3 is CASSPTAYSNQPQHF. The CDR3, as DNA: TGTGCCAGTAGTCCGACAGCTTATAGCAATCAGCCCCAGCATTTT.